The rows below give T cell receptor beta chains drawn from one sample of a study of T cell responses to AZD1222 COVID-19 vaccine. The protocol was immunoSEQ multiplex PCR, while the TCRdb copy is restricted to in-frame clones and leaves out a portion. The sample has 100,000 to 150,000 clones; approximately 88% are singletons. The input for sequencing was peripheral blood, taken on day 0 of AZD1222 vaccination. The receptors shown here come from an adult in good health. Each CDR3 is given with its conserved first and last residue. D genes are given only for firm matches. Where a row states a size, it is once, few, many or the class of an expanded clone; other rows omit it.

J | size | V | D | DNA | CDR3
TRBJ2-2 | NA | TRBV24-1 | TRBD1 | TGTGCCACCAGTGACCCGGGACAGGGAAGGGCCGGGGAGCTGTTTTTT | CATSDPGQGRAGELFF
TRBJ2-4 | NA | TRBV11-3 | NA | TGTGCCAGCAGCTTGGCCGGGGCAAACATTCAGTACTTC | CASSLAGANIQYF
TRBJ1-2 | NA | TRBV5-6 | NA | TGTGCCAGCAGCTTGGGGGGGTATGGCTACACCTTC | CASSLGGYGYTF
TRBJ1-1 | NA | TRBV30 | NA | TGTGCCTGTCCGAAGGAGGGGCACACTGAAGCTTTCTTT | CACPKEGHTEAFF
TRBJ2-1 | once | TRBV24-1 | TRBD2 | TGTGCCACCAGTGACCTGGGACTAGCGGGATACAATGAGCAGTTCTTC | CATSDLGLAGYNEQFF
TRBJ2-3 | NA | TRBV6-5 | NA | TGTGCCAGCAGTTACTCGAGTCGGACTCTAGATACGCAGTATTTT | CASSYSSRTLDTQYF
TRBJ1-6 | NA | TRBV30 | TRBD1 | TGTGCCTGGAAATCTTGGACAGGGGGAAATTCACCCCTCCACTTT | CAWKSWTGGNSPLHF
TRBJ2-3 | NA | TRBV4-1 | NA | TGCGCCAGCAGCCAAGAGCACCGCCGAGGGGCAGATACGCAGTATTTT | CASSQEHRRGADTQYF
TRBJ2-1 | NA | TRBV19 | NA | TGTGCCAGTAGTGCCGGACTTAACTCCTACAATGAGCAGTTCTTC | CASSAGLNSYNEQFF
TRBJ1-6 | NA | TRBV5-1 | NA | TGCGCCAGCAGGATACAGGGTTATAATTCACCCCTCCACTTT | CASRIQGYNSPLHF
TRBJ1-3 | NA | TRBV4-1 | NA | TGCGCCAGCAGCCAAGATCGGGCGTGGACAATCTCTGGAAACACCATATATTTT | CASSQDRAWTISGNTIYF
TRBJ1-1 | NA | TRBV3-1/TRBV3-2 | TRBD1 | TGTGCCAGCAGCCGTGGGACAGTGAACACTGAAGCTTTCTTT | CASSRGTVNTEAFF
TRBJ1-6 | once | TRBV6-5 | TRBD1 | TGTGCCAGCAGTTACTCCGGGACAGGGGGAAAATCACCCCTCCACTTT | CASSYSGTGGKSPLHF
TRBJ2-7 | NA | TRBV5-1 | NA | TGCGCCAGCAGCGCTGAAGACAGAACCTACGAGCAGTACTTC | CASSAEDRTYEQYF
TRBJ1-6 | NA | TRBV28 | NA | TGTGCCAGCTACGCCCGGAATTCACCCCTCCACTTT | CASYARNSPLHF
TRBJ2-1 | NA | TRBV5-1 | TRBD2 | TGCGCCAGCAGCTTGAAAATAGCGGGAGACTCCTACAATGAGCAGTTCTTC | CASSLKIAGDSYNEQFF
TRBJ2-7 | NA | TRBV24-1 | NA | TGTGCCACCAGTGAGGGAATGGGGAAGCAGTACTTC | CATSEGMGKQYF
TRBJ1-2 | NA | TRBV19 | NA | TGTGCCAGTAGTCTGGAGGTCGTTAACTATGGCTACACCTTC | CASSLEVVNYGYTF
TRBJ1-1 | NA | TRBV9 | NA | TGTGCCAGCAGCGTAGCTCCTATGGGGAACACTGAAGCTTTCTTT | CASSVAPMGNTEAFF
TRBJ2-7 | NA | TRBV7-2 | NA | TGTGCCAGCAGCTTTTCGCAGGTACAGGGTCTCCACGAGCAGTACTTC | CASSFSQVQGLHEQYF
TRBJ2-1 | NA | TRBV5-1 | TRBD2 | TGCGCCAGCAGCGCTCTAGCGGGCTCCTACAATGAGCAGTTCTTC | CASSALAGSYNEQFF
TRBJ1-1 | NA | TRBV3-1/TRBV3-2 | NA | TGTGCCAGCAGCCGCTCCGGGACCTCAGGGGAAGCTTTCTTT | CASSRSGTSGEAFF
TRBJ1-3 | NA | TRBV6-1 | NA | TGTGCCAGCAGTGAGGTTCTAGTAAACACCATATATTTT | CASSEVLVNTIYF
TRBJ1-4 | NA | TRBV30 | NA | TGTGCCTGGAGTCGGGGGATCGGAACTAATGAAAAACTGTTTTTT | CAWSRGIGTNEKLFF
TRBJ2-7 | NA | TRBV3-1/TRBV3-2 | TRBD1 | TGTGCCAGCAGCCAGACAGGGGGGAGGGAGCAGTACTTC | CASSQTGGREQYF
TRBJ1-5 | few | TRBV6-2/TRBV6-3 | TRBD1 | TGTGCCAGCAGTGATCCCGACAGGGGGCGGCAGCCCCAGCATTTT | CASSDPDRGRQPQHF
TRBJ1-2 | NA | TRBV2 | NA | TGTGCCAGCAGGGATGGACTTCTCAACTATGGCTACACCTTC | CASRDGLLNYGYTF
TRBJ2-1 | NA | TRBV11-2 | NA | TGTGCCAGCAGCTTTGTTTTTGCGGGACAGCCCTACAATGAGCAGTTCTTC | CASSFVFAGQPYNEQFF
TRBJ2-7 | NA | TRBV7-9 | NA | TGTGCCAGCAAGGGGGACAACTCCTACGAGCAGTACTTC | CASKGDNSYEQYF
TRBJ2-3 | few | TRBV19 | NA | TGTGCCAGTAGGGCACGTTTCGGGTCCGAGAGCACAGATACGCAGTATTTT | CASRARFGSESTDTQYF
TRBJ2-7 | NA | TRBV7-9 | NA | TGTGCCAGCAGCCCAAGCTACGAGCAGTACTTC | CASSPSYEQYF
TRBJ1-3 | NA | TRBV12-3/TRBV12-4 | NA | TGTGCCAGCGGACGGTTCTCTGGAAACACCATATATTTT | CASGRFSGNTIYF
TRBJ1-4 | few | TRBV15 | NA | TGTGCCACCAGCAGAGATAATTCGGGTGGTGAAAAACTGTTTTTT | CATSRDNSGGEKLFF
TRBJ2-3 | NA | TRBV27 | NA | TGTGCCAGCAGGCCTATAGTGCCCCTCCCAGATACGCAGTATTTT | CASRPIVPLPDTQYF
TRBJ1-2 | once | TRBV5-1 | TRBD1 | TGCGCCAGCAGCTTGGTACCAGGGGGCAACTATGGCTACACCTTC | CASSLVPGGNYGYTF
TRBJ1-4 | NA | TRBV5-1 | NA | TGCGCCAGCACCCCCGGATCAACTAATGAAAAACTGTTTTTT | CASTPGSTNEKLFF
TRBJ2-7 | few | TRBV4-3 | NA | TGCGCCAGCAGCCAAGATAACAGGGTTGTGTACGAGCAGTACTTC | CASSQDNRVVYEQYF
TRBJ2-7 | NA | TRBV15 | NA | TGTGCCACCAGCAATCAGGGTACGTCCTACGAGCAGTACTTC | CATSNQGTSYEQYF
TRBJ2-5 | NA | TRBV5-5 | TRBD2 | TGTGCCAGCAGCACCCTACTAGCGGGGGTGAGGGAGACCCAGTACTTC | CASSTLLAGVRETQYF
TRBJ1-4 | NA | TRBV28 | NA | TGTGCCAGCAGTAGGGCCGAGGGAATTGAAAAACTGTTTTTT | CASSRAEGIEKLFF
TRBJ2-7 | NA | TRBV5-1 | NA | TGCGCCAGCAGCTTGGGCAGGGAGCCCCTTGAGCAGTACTTC | CASSLGREPLEQYF
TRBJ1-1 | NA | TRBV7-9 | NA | TGTGCCAGCAGCTTAGGAGAAGAAGCTTTCTTT | CASSLGEEAFF
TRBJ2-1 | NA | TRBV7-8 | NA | TGTGCCAGCAGCCGTAACAATGAGCAGTTCTTC | CASSRNNEQFF
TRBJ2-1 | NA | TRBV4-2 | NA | TGTGCCAGCAGCCCCCATATCGATGAGCAGTTCTTC | CASSPHIDEQFF
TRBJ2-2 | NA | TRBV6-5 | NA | TGTGCCAGCAGAGGCAGGGAGGATGGGGAGCTGTTTTTT | CASRGREDGELFF
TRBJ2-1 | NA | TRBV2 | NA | TGTGCCAGCAGTTATTTTCCTGACAATGAGCAGTTCTTC | CASSYFPDNEQFF
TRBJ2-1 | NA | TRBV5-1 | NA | TGCGCCAGCAGTCGGATAGGGGGGACCTACAATGAGCAGTTCTTC | CASSRIGGTYNEQFF
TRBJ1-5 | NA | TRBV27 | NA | TGTGCCAGCAGTCCCCCCGGCGGGCCCCAGCATTTT | CASSPPGGPQHF
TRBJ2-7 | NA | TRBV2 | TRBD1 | TGTGCCAGCAGTTCTAAGACAGGGACACTATACGAGCAGTACTTC | CASSSKTGTLYEQYF
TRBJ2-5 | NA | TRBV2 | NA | TGTGCCAGCAGTGAAAGGGACGGACAAGAGACCCAGTACTTC | CASSERDGQETQYF
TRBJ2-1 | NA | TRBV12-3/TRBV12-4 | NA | TGTGCCAGCAGAGATGGGTACAATGAGCAGTTCTTC | CASRDGYNEQFF
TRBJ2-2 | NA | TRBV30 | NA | TGTGCCTGGAGTGTAAGGGCGTACACCGGGGAGCTGTTTTTT | CAWSVRAYTGELFF
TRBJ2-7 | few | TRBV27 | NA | TGTGCCAGCAGCCACACAGGCGCCGCTCCGTACGAGCAGTACTTC | CASSHTGAAPYEQYF
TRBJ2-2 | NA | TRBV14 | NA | TGTGCCAGCAGCCTTGTTGGTTCCGGGGAGCTGTTTTTT | CASSLVGSGELFF
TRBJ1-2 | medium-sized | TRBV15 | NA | TGTGCCACCAGCAGAGAAGGTGGGCAGGGCGGCTATGGCTACACCTTC | CATSREGGQGGYGYTF
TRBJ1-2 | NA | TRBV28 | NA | TGTGCCAGCAGTTTGACCGGGACGGCTTATCGTAGCTACACCTTC | CASSLTGTAYRSYTF
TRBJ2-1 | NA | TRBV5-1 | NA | TGCGCCAGCAGCTTACAACTTCTGAAGGGAGAGCAGTTCTTC | CASSLQLLKGEQFF
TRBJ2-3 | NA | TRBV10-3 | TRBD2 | TGTGCCATCAGTGAGTCGAATAGCGGGAGAATATCCTCGCAGTATTTT | CAISESNSGRISSQYF
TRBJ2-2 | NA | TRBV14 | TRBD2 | TGTGCCAGCAGCCAAGATTTTGGACTAGCGGGGTGGATTACGAACACCGGGGAGCTGTTTTTT | CASSQDFGLAGWITNTGELFF
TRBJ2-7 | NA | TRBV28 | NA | TGTGCCAGCAGTTCCACCGGGACCCTCTACGAGCAGTACTTC | CASSSTGTLYEQYF